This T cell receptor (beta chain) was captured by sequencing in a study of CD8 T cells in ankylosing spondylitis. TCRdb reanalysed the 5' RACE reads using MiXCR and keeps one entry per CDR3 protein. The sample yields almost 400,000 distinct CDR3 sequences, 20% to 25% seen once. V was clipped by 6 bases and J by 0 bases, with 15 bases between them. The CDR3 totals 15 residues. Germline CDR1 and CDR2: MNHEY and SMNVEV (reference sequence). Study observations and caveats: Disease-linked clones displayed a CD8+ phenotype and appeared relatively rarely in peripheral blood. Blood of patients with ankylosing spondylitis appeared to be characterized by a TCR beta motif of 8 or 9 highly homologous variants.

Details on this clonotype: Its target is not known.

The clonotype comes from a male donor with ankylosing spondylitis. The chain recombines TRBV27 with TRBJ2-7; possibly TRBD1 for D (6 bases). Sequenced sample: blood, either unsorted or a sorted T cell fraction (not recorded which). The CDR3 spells CASSNQPDSSYEQYF. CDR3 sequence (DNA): TGTGCCAGCAGCAACCAACCGGACAGCTCCTACGAGCAGTACTTC.